This paragraph reports one T cell receptor beta chain. The source of the sample is a study of cytotoxic CD8 clonotypes in ibrutinib-treated CLL. The method was immunoSEQ multiplex PCR; TCRdb's version includes in-frame clones alone and lacks a portion of them. The table records around 310,000 clones, around four fifths of them present only once. This clonotype was obtained from a human donor with chronic lymphocytic leukemia. Sample: PBMCs, taken before ibrutinib treatment.

DNA for the CDR3: TGCGCCAGCAGTTGGACCGGGCCCAAGGGCGGAAACACCATATATTTT. This encodes CASSWTGPKGGNTIYF. The V gene is TRBV10-2, the J gene TRBJ1-3; D call uncertain. CDR1 and CDR2 from the germline V gene are WSHSY and SAAADI. The V and J ends lost 5 bases and 4 bases respectively, with 18 bases between them. The CDR3 has 16 amino acids.